This entry lists 26 T cell receptor beta chains sequenced from one sample in a study of blood T cell repertoires in COVID-19. Here immunoSEQ multiplex PCR was the method, and the copy in TCRdb shows in-frame clones only, minus some. The repertoire holds 140,000 to 150,000 clones, with approximately 80% as singletons. The sequenced material came from peripheral blood. These receptors were collected from a middle-aged man with acute or convalescent COVID-19.

The rearrangement links TRBV19 to TRBJ1-5, with TRBD1 identical over 7 bases. Looked up from germline, CDR1 is LNHDA and CDR2 is SQIVND (reference sequence). V lost 5 bases, J lost 6 bases, and 7 bases stayed unmatched. The CDR3 contains 14 residues. CDR3 sequence: CASSFGQVFQPQHF. In DNA, the CDR3 is TGTGCCAGTAGTTTCGGACAGGTTTTTCAGCCCCAGCATTTT.

The rearrangement joins TRBV5-1 to TRBJ1-2; a possible D gene is TRBD1 (6 bases). The CDR3 runs to 14 residues. Germline loops: CDR1 SGHRS, CDR2 YFSETQ. The V gene lost 4 bases and the J gene lost 5 bases, with 15 bases spanning the gap. In DNA form, the CDR3 reads TGCGCCAGCAGCGGGTGGACAGAAGGGTATGGCTACACCTTC. Amino acids: CASSGWTEGYGYTF.

The CDR3 reads CASSLGRVSGELFF. DNA of the CDR3: TGTGCCAGCAGCCTAGGGAGGGTCTCCGGGGAGCTGTTTTTT. The V and J genes are TRBV9 and TRBJ2-2, with 7 bases matching TRBD2. Germline V gene lookup returns CDR1 SGDLS and CDR2 YYNGEE. V lost 4 bases and J lost 6; bases outside the gene matches: 6. CDR3 length: 14 residues.

The chain employs TRBV29-1 and TRBJ1-1, with D uncertain. Trimming pared 4 bases from V and 3 bases from J, leaving 18 bases between. The CDR3 spans 15 residues. CDR1 and CDR2 (germline): SQVTM, ANQGSEA. In DNA form, the CDR3 reads TGCAGCGTTGTAACGTTCCGGGGATGGGACACTGAAGCTTTCTTT. This translates into CSVVTFRGWDTEAFF.

This sequence joins TRBV5-1 and TRBJ2-3, with 7 bases fitting TRBD1. From germline, CDR1 is SGHRS and CDR2 YFSETQ. V lost 5 bases to trimming and J lost 4 bases; unmatched junction nucleotides: 7. The CDR3 contains 14 residues. CDR3 sequence (DNA): TGCGCCAGCAGTCAAACGACAGGGTCAGATACGCAGTATTTT. Amino acids: CASSQTTGSDTQYF.

Regarding this clone: The sample holds other DNA sequences that translate to the same CDR3. The genes are TRBV5-1 and TRBJ2-7; D may be TRBD1 (5 bases). CDR1 and CDR2 (germline): SGHRS, YFSETQ. The CDR3 is 14 residues long. The V gene lost 0 bases and the J gene lost 1 base, with 8 bases spanning the gap. CDR3 sequence: CASSLDTGSYEQYV. CDR3 DNA sequence: TGCGCCAGCAGCTTGGATACAGGTTCCTACGAGCAGTACGTC.

The chain uses TRBV5-4 and TRBJ1-3; 11 bases are a match to TRBD1. This CDR3 has 15 amino acids. CDR1 is SGHNT and CDR2 is YYREEE in the germline V gene (reference sequence). Trimming at V came to 4 bases and at J to 4 bases, leaving 4 bases not matched to a gene. This CDR3 reads CASSIGQGAGNTIYF. The DNA for the CDR3 is TGTGCCAGCAGCATCGGACAGGGGGCAGGAAACACCATATATTTT.

The CDR3 bases are TGTGCCAGCAGCCCACAGGGGGATGTCTATGGCTACACCTTC. Amino acids: CASSPQGDVYGYTF. The V gene is TRBV2, the J gene TRBJ1-2, with 8 bases matching TRBD1. V trimming: 6 bases; J trimming: 4 bases; junction bases outside the gene matches: 7. The germline gives CDR1 SNHLY, CDR2 FYNNEI. CDR3 length: 14 amino acids.

This clone was picked up a small number of times. The CDR3 region is CASSRGDRDSNQPQHF. CDR3 nucleotides: TGTGCCAGTAGTAGGGGCGACAGGGATAGCAATCAGCCCCAGCATTTT. J is TRBJ1-5 and V is TRBV19; 7 bases line up with TRBD1. In germline, CDR1 is LNHDA, CDR2 SQIVND (reference sequence). The CDR3 is 16 residues long. The V segment lost 4 bases and the J segment 0 bases; nucleotides outside the gene matches: 6.

The chain combines TRBV6-6 with TRBJ2-1; perhaps TRBD1 as D (6 bases). CDR1 is MNHNY, CDR2 SVGAGI, per germline (reference sequence). V was cut by 7 bases and J by 2 bases, with 12 bases left in between. This CDR3 is built from 14 residues. CDR3 in DNA: TGTGCCAGCATCCCCAGGGACACCTACAATGAGCAGTTCTTC. Its protein is CASIPRDTYNEQFF.

J is TRBJ2-1 and V is TRBV18, with D maybe TRBD1 (7 bases). The CDR3 spans 15 residues. Germline lookup yields CDR1 KGHSH and CDR2 LQKENI. V was shortened by 3 bases and J by 7 bases, with 16 bases between the two germline ends. Written as DNA, the CDR3 is TGTGCCAGCTCACCTAGGCGTTCAGGGGGGAATGAGCAGTTCTTC. This sequence encodes CASSPRRSGGNEQFF.

This chain uses TRBV6-5 with TRBJ2-7, with 10 bases matching TRBD1. Per germline, CDR1 MNHEY and CDR2 SVGAGI. The J segment lost 3 bases and the V segment lost 7 bases, leaving 6 bases of the junction unmatched. CDR3 size: 14 residues. The CDR3 coding sequence is TGTGCCAGCATGCCGGGACAGGGGTACTACGAGCAGTACTTC. Encoded protein: CASMPGQGYYEQYF.

The rearrangement joins TRBV14 to TRBJ2-1, with unresolved D. The V gene lost 4 bases and the J gene lost 0 bases, with 16 bases spanning the gap. The CDR3 spans 17 residues. Germline V gene data show CDR1 as SGHDN and CDR2 as FVKESK. The CDR3 here is CASSPPLLAASYNEQFF. The CDR3 DNA sequence: TGTGCCAGCAGCCCGCCACTATTAGCTGCCTCCTACAATGAGCAGTTCTTC. The whole variable domain, remainder taken from reference TRBV14 and TRBJ2-1, is EAGVTQFPSHSVIEKGQTVTLRCDPISGHDNLYWYRRVMGKEIKFLLHFVKESKQDESGMPNNRFLAERTGGTYSTLKVQPAELEDSGVYFCASSPPLLAASYNEQFFGPGTRLTVL.

This clone was counted a few times. The chain uses TRBV7-3 and TRBJ2-3, with 11 nucleotides matching TRBD2. The ends lost 1 base at V and 0 bases at J; junction bases unmatched: 6. In germline, CDR1 is SGHTA, CDR2 FQGTGA. The CDR3 has 18 residues. This CDR3 is CASSLRGTSGTSTDTQYF. The CDR3 nucleotides read TGTGCCAGCAGCTTAAGGGGGACTAGCGGAACTAGCACAGATACGCAGTATTTT.

The V and J genes are TRBV9 and TRBJ1-1; TRBD1 matches at 7 bases. Unmatched junction bases numbered 8, after V lost 0 bases and J lost 6 bases. This CDR3 contains 15 residues. Germline values: CDR1 SGDLS, CDR2 YYNGEE. For the CDR3, the DNA is TGTGCCAGCAGCGTAGTTGGGACAGCTCACCCTGAAGCTTTCTTT. Protein sequence: CASSVVGTAHPEAFF.

This rearrangement joins TRBV2 to TRBJ2-3, with D possibly TRBD2 on 5 matching bases. The CDR3 length is 14 residues. CDR1 and CDR2 from the germline V gene are SNHLY and FYNNEI. Trimming shortened V by 6 bases and J by 7 bases, and 17 bases separated the two germline ends. The CDR3 loop is CASRDSLLRYTQYF. CDR3 bases: TGTGCCAGCAGGGACTCCCTACTCCGTTATACGCAGTATTTT.

This sequence joins TRBV2 and TRBJ2-1; maybe TRBD1 (6 bases). The germline V gene encodes CDR1 SNHLY and CDR2 FYNNEI. This CDR3 has 15 residues. With 1 base removed from V and 4 bases from J, the gap between germline ends came to 11 bases. In nucleotides, the CDR3 is TGTGCCAGCAGTGAAGGGTGGGGGCTATACAATGAGCAGTTCTTC. It is translated as CASSEGWGLYNEQFF.

The V call is TRBV24-1, the J call TRBJ2-7; D might be TRBD2 (5 bases). This CDR3 spans 16 amino acids. The germline V and J ends were trimmed by 6 bases and 2 bases, with 19 bases remaining between them. CDR1 is KGHDR and CDR2 is SFDVKD in the germline V gene. The DNA of the CDR3 is TGTGCCACCAGTTACACTGGGGAGCGGACCCCCTACGAGCAGTACGTC. As protein: CATSYTGERTPYEQYV.

This clone was recorded a few times. The V and J genes are TRBV29-1 and TRBJ2-6; D unresolved. The CDR3 extends over 12 amino acids. Germline CDR1 and CDR2: SQVTM and ANQGSEA. V dropped 7 bases and J dropped 0 bases, with 4 bases sitting between them. The CDR3 DNA follows: TGCAGCGCTTACTCTGGGGCCAACGTCCTGACTTTC. Translating it yields CSAYSGANVLTF.

Here the CDR3 reads CASSPGQGWDEQFF. Here the CDR3 DNA reads TGCGCCAGCAGCCCGGGACAGGGCTGGGATGAGCAGTTCTTC. The gene calls are TRBV5-1 and TRBJ2-1; the match to TRBD1 covers 9 bases. Germline V CDR1 and CDR2: SGHRS, YFSETQ. CDR3 length: 14 residues. J lost 8 bases, V lost 4 bases, and 7 bases had no gene match. Filled out from reference TRBV5-1 and TRBJ2-1, the complete variable domain reads KAGVTQTPRYLIKTRGQQVTLSCSPISGHRSVSWYQQTPGQGLQFLFEYFSETQRNKGNFPGRFSGRQFSNSRSEMNVSTLELGDSALYLCASSPGQGWDEQFFGPGTRLTVL.

The CDR3 DNA follows: TGTGCCAGCAGCGTCGGACAGGGGATGTATGAGCAGTTCTTC. Its protein is CASSVGQGMYEQFF. The chain employs TRBV9 and TRBJ2-1; 9 positions agree with TRBD1. With 2 bases clipped from V and 8 bases from J, the junction kept 5 bases outside the gene matches. Germline-derived CDR1 and CDR2 are SGDLS and YYNGEE. This CDR3 is built from 14 residues.

J is TRBJ1-3 and V is TRBV19; D call uncertain. The CDR3 is 15 amino acids. Germline V gene lookup returns CDR1 LNHDA and CDR2 SQIVND (reference sequence). V was pared by 2 bases and J by 0 bases, with 8 bases between. The CDR3: CASSIQDFSGNTIYF. The CDR3 coding sequence is TGTGCCAGTAGTATACAGGATTTCTCTGGAAACACCATATATTTT.

This clone was counted a few times. J is TRBJ2-7 and V is TRBV10-1; 8 bases fit TRBD1. Trimming at V came to 8 bases and at J to 0 bases, leaving 21 bases not matched to a gene. The germline gives CDR1 WNHNN, CDR2 SYGVQD (reference sequence). CDR3 length: 19 residues. CDR3 coding DNA: TGCGCCAGCCATTCCCCTAGACAGGGGAGGTCCACTATCTCCTACGAGCAGTACGTC. It codes for CASHSPRQGRSTISYEQYV.

This chain joins TRBV5-1 and TRBJ2-1; tentative D call: TRBD1 (6 bases). Germline V gene data show CDR1 as SGHRS and CDR2 as YFSETQ. This CDR3 spans 14 amino acids. V was shortened by 2 bases and J by 5 bases, with 11 bases between the two germline ends. CDR3 DNA: TGCGCCAGCAGCTTTCGGACAGAAAACAATGAGCAGTTCTTC. It specifies CASSFRTENNEQFF. Full variable domain (remainder filled in from reference TRBV5-1 and TRBJ2-1): KAGVTQTPRYLIKTRGQQVTLSCSPISGHRSVSWYQQTPGQGLQFLFEYFSETQRNKGNFPGRFSGRQFSNSRSEMNVSTLELGDSALYLCASSFRTENNEQFFGPGTRLTVL.

The chain is built from TRBV19 and TRBJ1-2; no clear D. The CDR3 is 11 residues long. V was trimmed by 4 bases and J by 6 bases, leaving 6 bases between them. The V gene's germline CDR1 is LNHDA and CDR2 SQIVND (reference sequence). The CDR3 sequence is CASSTTHGYTF. CDR3 coding DNA: TGTGCCAGTAGTACCACTCATGGCTACACCTTC.

The V gene is TRBV27, the J gene TRBJ1-5, with D possibly matching TRBD1 (5 bases). CDR3 length equals 14 residues. CDR1 and CDR2 (germline): MNHEY, SMNVEV (reference sequence). V lost 6 bases, J lost 3 bases, and 12 bases lay in between. This CDR3 is CASSRLGVNQPQHF. The DNA of the CDR3 is TGTGCCAGCAGCCGACTAGGGGTCAATCAGCCCCAGCATTTT.